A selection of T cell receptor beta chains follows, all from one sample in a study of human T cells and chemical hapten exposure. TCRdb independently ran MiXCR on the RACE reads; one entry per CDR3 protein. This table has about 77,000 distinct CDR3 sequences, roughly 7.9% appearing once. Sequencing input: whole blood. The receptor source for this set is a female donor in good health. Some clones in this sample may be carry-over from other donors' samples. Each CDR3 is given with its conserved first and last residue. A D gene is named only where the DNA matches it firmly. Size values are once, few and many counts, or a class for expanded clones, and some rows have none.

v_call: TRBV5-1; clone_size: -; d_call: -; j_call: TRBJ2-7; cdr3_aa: CASSLAVKGEQYF; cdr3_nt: TGCGCCAGCAGCTTGGCCGTTAAGGGCGAGCAGTACTTC
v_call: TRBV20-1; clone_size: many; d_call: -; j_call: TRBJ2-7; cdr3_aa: CSARRDSTPYEQYF; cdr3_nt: TGCAGTGCCCGCCGGGACTCCACACCCTACGAGCAGTACTTC
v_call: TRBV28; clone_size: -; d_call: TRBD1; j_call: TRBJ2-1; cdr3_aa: CASRGGDRVFFNEQFF; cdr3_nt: TGTGCCAGCAGGGGGGGGGACAGGGTGTTCTTCAATGAGCAGTTCTTC
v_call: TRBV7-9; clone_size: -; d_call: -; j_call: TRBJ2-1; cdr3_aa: CASSLFPPQFF; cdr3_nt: TGTGCCAGCAGCTTATTCCCCCCGCAGTTCTTC
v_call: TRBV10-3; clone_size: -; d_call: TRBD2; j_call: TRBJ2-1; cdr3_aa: CAISHGGAREQFF; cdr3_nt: TGTGCCATCAGTCACGGGGGGGCCCGGGAGCAGTTCTTC
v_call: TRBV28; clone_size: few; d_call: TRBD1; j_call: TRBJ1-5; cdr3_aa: CAETGQGAGQPQHF; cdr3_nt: TGCGCGGAAACCGGACAGGGGGCTGGTCAGCCCCAGCATTTT
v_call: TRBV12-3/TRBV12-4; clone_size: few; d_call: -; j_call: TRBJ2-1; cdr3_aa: CASSLGTLDEQFF; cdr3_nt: TGTGCCAGCAGCCTCGGGACTCTCGATGAGCAGTTCTTC
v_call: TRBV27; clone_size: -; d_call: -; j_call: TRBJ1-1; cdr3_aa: CVSTGTTKNTEAFF; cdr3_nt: TGTGTCAGCACCGGGACCACAAAGAACACTGAAGCTTTCTTT
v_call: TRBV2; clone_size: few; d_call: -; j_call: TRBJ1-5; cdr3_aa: CASSEWTVNQPQHF; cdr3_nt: TGTGCCAGCAGTGAATGGACAGTTAATCAGCCCCAGCATTTT
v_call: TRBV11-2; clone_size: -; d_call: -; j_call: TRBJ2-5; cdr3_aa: CASSLCKRVETQYF; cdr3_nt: TGTGCCAGCAGCTTGTGTAAAAGGGTAGAGACCCAGTACTTC
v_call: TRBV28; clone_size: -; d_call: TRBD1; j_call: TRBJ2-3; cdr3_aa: CASWGTGRTDTQYF; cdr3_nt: TGTGCCAGCTGGGGGACAGGGCGCACAGATACGCAGTATTTT
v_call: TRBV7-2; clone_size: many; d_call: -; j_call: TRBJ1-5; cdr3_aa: CASSLREVAGQPQHF; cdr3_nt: TGTGCCAGCAGCTTAAGGGAAGTCGCAGGACAGCCCCAGCATTTT
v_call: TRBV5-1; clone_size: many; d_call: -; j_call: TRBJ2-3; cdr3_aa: CASSLDPAPDTQYF; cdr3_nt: TGCGCCAGCAGCTTGGACCCGGCCCCCGATACGCAGTATTTT
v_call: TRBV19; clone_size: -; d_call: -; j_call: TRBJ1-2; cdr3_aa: CASNTPGTADGYTF; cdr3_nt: TGTGCCAGTAACACGCCCGGGACTGCAGATGGCTACACCTTC
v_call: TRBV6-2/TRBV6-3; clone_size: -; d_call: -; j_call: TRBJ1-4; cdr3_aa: CASSSGGSEKLFF; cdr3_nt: TGTGCCAGCAGTTCAGGCGGGAGTGAAAAACTGTTTTTT
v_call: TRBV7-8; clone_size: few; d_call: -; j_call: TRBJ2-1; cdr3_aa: CASSFRGATYNEQFF; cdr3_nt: TGTGCCAGCAGCTTCCGGGGGGCTACCTACAATGAGCAGTTCTTC
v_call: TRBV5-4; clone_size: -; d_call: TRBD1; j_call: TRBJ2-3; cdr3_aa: CASSRDRGRTDTQYF; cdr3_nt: TGTGCCAGCAGCCGAGACAGGGGGCGTACAGATACGCAGTATTTT
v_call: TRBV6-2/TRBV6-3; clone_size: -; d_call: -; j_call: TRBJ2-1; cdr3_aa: CASSYTNGQLQFF; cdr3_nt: TGTGCCAGCAGTTACACCAATGGACAGCTTCAGTTCTTC
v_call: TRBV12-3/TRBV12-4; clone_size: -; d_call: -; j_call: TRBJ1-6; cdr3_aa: CASSLESFSPLHF; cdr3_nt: TGTGCCAGCAGTTTAGAGAGCTTTTCACCCCTCCACTTT
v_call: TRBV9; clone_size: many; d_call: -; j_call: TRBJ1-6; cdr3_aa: CASSVTGYNSPLHF; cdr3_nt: TGTGCCAGCAGCGTCACAGGGTATAATTCACCCCTCCACTTT
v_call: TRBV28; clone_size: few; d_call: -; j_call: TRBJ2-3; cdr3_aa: CASSLLPRSSTDTQYF; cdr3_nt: TGTGCCAGCAGTTTATTGCCGCGGAGTAGCACAGATACGCAGTATTTT
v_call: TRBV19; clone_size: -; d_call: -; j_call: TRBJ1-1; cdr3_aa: CASSSQGPPMNTEAFF; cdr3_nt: TGTGCCAGTAGTTCGCAGGGGCCGCCCATGAACACTGAAGCTTTCTTT
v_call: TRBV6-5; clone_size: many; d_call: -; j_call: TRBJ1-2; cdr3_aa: CASRSSVGYDGYTF; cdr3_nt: TGTGCCAGCAGATCCAGTGTAGGGTACGATGGCTACACCTTC
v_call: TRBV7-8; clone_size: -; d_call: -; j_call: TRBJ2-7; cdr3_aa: CASSLEAGYSSSYEQYF; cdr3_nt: TGTGCCAGCAGCTTAGAGGCGGGGTATTCTTCTTCCTACGAGCAGTACTTC
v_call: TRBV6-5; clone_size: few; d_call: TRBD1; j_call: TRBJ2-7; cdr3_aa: CASMGQGEQYF; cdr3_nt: TGTGCCAGCATGGGACAGGGCGAGCAGTACTTC
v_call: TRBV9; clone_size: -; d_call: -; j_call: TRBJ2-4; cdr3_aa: CASSVEATATTNIQYF; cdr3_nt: TGTGCCAGCAGCGTAGAAGCGACTGCCACCACAAACATTCAGTACTTC
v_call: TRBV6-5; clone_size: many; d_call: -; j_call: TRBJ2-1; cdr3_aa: CASSFQGVVGEQFF; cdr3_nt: TGTGCCAGCTCTTTCCAGGGAGTCGTGGGTGAGCAGTTCTTC
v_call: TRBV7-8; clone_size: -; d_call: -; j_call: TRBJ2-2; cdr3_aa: CASSLAGGRTGELFF; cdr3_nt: TGTGCCAGCAGCTTAGCGGGGGGAAGGACCGGGGAGCTGTTTTTT
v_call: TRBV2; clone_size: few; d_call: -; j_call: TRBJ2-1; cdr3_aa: CASNQGHEQFF; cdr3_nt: TGTGCCAGTAATCAGGGGCATGAGCAGTTCTTC
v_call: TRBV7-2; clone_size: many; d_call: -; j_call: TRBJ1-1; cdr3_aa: CASSRVVTEAFF; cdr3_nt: TGTGCCAGCAGCCGAGTGGTCACTGAAGCTTTCTTT
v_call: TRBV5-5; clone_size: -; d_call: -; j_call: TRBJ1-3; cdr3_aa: CASSLGFTISGNTIYF; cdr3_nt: TGTGCCAGCAGCTTGGGTTTTACAATCTCTGGAAACACCATATATTTT
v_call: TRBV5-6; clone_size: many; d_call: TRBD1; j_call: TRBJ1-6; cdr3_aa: CASSSVSPTGDDKHNSPLHF; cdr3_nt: TGTGCCAGCAGCTCGGTGTCACCGACAGGGGATGATAAGCATAATTCACCCCTCCACTTT
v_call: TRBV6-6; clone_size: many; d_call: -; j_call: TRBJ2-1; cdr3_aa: CASSYPRGRRNEQFF; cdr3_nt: TGTGCCAGCAGTTACCCTAGGGGGAGACGGAATGAGCAGTTCTTC
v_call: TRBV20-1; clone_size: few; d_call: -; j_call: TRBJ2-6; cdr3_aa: CSARVQGRRVLTF; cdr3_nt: TGCAGTGCTAGAGTTCAGGGGCGGCGGGTCCTGACTTTC
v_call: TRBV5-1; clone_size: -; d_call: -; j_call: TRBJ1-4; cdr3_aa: CASSLDSSNEKLFF; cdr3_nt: TGCGCCAGCAGCTTGGACAGTTCAAATGAAAAACTGTTTTTT
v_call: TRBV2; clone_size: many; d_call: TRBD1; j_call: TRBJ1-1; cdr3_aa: CASSEYRGHTEAFF; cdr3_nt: TGTGCCAGCAGTGAATACAGGGGGCATACTGAAGCTTTCTTT
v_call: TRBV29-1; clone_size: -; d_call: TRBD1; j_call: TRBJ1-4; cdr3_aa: CSVEDPKGAEKLFF; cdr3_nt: TGCAGCGTTGAAGACCCCAAGGGGGCTGAAAAACTGTTTTTT
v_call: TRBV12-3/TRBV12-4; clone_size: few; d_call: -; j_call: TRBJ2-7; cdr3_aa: CASSPTGARSYEQYF; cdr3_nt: TGTGCCAGCAGTCCGACCGGGGCCCGCTCCTACGAGCAGTACTTC
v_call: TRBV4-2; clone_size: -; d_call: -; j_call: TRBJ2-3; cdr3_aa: CASSQVGTDTQYF; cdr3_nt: TGTGCCAGCAGCCAAGTGGGCACAGATACGCAGTATTTT
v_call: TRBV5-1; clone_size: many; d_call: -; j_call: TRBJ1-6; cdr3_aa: CASSRRGRGTENSPLHF; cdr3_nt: TGCGCCAGCAGCAGGAGGGGTCGAGGAACGGAAAATTCACCCCTCCACTTT
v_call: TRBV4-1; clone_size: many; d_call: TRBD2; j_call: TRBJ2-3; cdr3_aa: CASSQDALAGTTDTQYF; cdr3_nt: TGCGCCAGCAGCCAAGACGCTCTAGCGGGGACCACAGATACGCAGTATTTT
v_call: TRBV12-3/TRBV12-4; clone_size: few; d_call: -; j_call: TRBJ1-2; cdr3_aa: CASSLRRPNYGYTF; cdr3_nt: TGTGCCAGCAGTTTAAGGCGGCCCAACTATGGCTACACCTTC
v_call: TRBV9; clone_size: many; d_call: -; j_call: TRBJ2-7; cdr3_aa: CASSVAPTRNSYEQYF; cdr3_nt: TGTGCCAGCAGCGTAGCCCCGACCCGAAACTCCTACGAGCAGTACTTC
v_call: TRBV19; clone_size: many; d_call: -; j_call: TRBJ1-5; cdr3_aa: CASRQQRNQPQHF; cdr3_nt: TGTGCCAGTAGGCAACAGAGGAATCAGCCCCAGCATTTT
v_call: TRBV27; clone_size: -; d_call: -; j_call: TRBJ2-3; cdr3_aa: CASSFGVLLSGHTQYF; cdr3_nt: TGTGCCAGCAGTTTCGGTGTCCTGCTCTCGGGACATACGCAGTATTTT
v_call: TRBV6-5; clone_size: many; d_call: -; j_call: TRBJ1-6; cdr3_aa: CASSTSRPHRLGPDSPLHF; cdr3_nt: TGTGCCAGCAGCACATCCCGCCCCCACAGGTTGGGGCCGGATTCACCCCTCCACTTT
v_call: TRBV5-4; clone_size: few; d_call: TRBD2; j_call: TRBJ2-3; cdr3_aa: CASSTGLAFTDTQYF; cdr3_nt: TGTGCCAGCAGCACGGGACTAGCCTTCACAGATACGCAGTATTTT
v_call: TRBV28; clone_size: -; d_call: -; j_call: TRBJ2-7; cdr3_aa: CASSPLFKPYEQYF; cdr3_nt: TGTGCCAGCAGTCCCCTGTTTAAGCCCTACGAGCAGTACTTC
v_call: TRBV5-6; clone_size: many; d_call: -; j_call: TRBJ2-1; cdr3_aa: CASSLARGLAYNEQFF; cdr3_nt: TGTGCCAGCAGCTTGGCGAGGGGTCTCGCCTACAATGAGCAGTTCTTC
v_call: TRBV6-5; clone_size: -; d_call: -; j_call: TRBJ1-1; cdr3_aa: CASSPPRGAVMNTEAFF; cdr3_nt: TGTGCCAGCAGTCCACCCCGGGGGGCGGTGATGAACACTGAAGCTTTCTTT
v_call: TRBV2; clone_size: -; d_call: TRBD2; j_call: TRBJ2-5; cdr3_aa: CASSDPTRAGGSGEETQYF; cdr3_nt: TGTGCCAGCAGTGACCCTACTAGGGCCGGGGGGAGCGGAGAAGAGACCCAGTACTTC